This T cell receptor beta chain appears in the sequencing data of a study of blood T cells in healthy people across ages (dated by TCRdb to 2015 to 2017). For context, the study as a whole: In model experiments, template switching captured roughly one uniquely barcoded TCR beta cDNA molecule for every two T cells. To avoid experimental bias, donors of different ages were distributed randomly across sequencing lanes. The study analyzed two additional independent replicas of 1 million unique cDNA reads from the same blood draw for two donors, one aged 18 to 29 and one aged 80 or older. Donors were grouped into four age groups: young (average about 15 years), middle-aged (about 38), aged (about 59) and long-lived (over 80). Using deep sequencing normalized with unique cDNA molecular identifiers, the study measured how TCR beta repertoire diversity changes with age. Broader findings and caveats from the paper: The long-lived group showed more naive CD4+ T cells, fewer expanded clones and increased TCR diversity than the aged group, suggesting age selection. Because the CMV infection status of the donors was unknown, age-related changes in expanded clonotypes may potentially have been confounded. Observed TCR beta diversity per million T cells fell roughly linearly with age, and a significant reduction was already apparent by age around 40. Because profiling used bulk unsorted PBMCs, naive and antigen-experienced compartments could not be compared conclusively. A strong correlation was found between observed TCR beta diversity and the percentage of naive T cells measured by flow cytometry. Estimates of total diversity based on one million sequenced T cells were regarded as lower bounds and as underestimates.

From V the trimming removes 2 bases and from J it removes 0 bases, while the gene matches leave 8 bases of the junction unaccounted for. For CDR1 and CDR2, the germline V gene (reference sequence) lists DFQATT and SNEGSKA. The CDR3 spans 16 residues, from the cysteine through the phenylalanine. Only CDR3 DNA remains: 48 bases, in frame from the first base. The library was produced with 5' RACE. Instrument used: Illumina HiSeq 2500. A second about 7 to 12 cycle PCR used a sample-barcoded 5' primer and a J-beta primer mix. A template-switch 5' adaptor carrying 12 random nucleotides introduced a unique molecular identifier onto each TCR beta cDNA molecule. At least 2.5 million CDR3-containing paired-end reads were obtained from each sample. All of the RNA was converted into first-strand cDNA using the Mint cDNA synthesis kit, with a TRBC-specific oligonucleotide serving as the primer. Following uracil-DNA glycosylase treatment, a first 18-cycle PCR with universal primers M1SS and BC2_uni_R was performed on all cDNA. As for how the authors treated the data: Normalization of each sample was performed by random selection of 1 million high-quality reads, each carrying a distinct molecular identifier. Instead of being binned into consensus sequences, reads that shared molecular identifiers were thrown out. CDR3 identification, clonotype clustering and error correction used MiTCR with a Q25 quality threshold and the strictest error-elimination algorithm. A nonparametric unseen species model using Euler transformation provided a lower-bound estimate of total TCR beta diversity. TCRdb ran its own pipeline on the public reads, namely fastp trimming at Q25 and MiXCR clone calling, and kept in-frame beta chains. Entries are consolidated by CDR3 protein sequence, retaining the most common genes and DNA. Here the V and J calls rest on TCRdb's processing, not on the authors' analysis. Present in this sample are roughly 570,000 distinct CDR3 sequences, 25% to 30% of which were seen just once. The ten top clones hold about a fifth of the sample.

The approximately 39 donors, aged 6 to 90 years, were systemically healthy Caucasian individuals from Russia. Around 9.7 milliliters of peripheral blood were collected from each donor into EDTA-treated Vacutainer tubes. PBMCs were isolated by Ficoll-Paque density-gradient centrifugation, with at least 6 million obtained per sample. Total RNA was extracted from PBMCs with Trizol reagent, with at least 6 micrograms obtained per sample. The percentages of naive CD45RAhigh/CD27high T cells were determined by flow cytometry on a PBMC aliquot from every donor. A note on this clonotype: Its specific antigen is unknown. It has no much larger one-base neighbor in the sample; base qualities were not kept.

The sequence came from a woman in her sixties or seventies in good health. The sample was blood. The sequence links TRBV20-1 to TRBJ2-3; 7 middle bases align to TRBD2. The CDR3 sequence is CSARRASGTSTDTQYF. The DNA sequence follows: TGCAGTGCTAGAAGAGCTAGCGGCACTAGCACAGATACGCAGTATTTT.